The 12 T cell receptor beta chains reported below all come from one sample, sequenced in a study of T cell responses to AZD1222 COVID-19 vaccine. TCRdb keeps only in-frame clones here, not all; method: immunoSEQ multiplex PCR. The data show approximately 110,000 clones, more than 70% seen once. The sample consisted of peripheral blood, taken 28 days after the second AZD1222 dose. The receptors derive from an adult who received the AZD1222 COVID-19 vaccine.

Only one count was recorded for this clone. CDR3 DNA: TGTGCCAGCAGCGCCTACCTGGATCCGGGACTAGCTCCCTTAAACCAGTACTTC. Protein sequence: CASSAYLDPGLAPLNQYF. The chain joins TRBV9 to TRBJ2-5, with 9 bases that match TRBD2. CDR1 is SGDLS, CDR2 YYNGEE, per germline. The CDR3 totals 18 residues. The V gene end was trimmed by 3 bases and the J gene end by 10 bases; junction bases not matched to a gene: 22.

The chain recombines TRBV18 with TRBJ1-4; 7 bases match TRBD1. Germline loops: CDR1 KGHSH, CDR2 LQKENI. The CDR3 covers 15 residues. Unmatched junction bases numbered 5, after V lost 2 bases and J lost 5 bases. The CDR3 region has the DNA TGTGCCAGCTCACCAGACAGGGACCAAAATGAAAAACTGTTTTTT. Translated: CASSPDRDQNEKLFF.

The chain is built from TRBV12-5 and TRBJ1-1, with D uncertain. There are 13 residues in the CDR3. CDR1 LGHNT and CDR2 FRNRAP come from the germline V gene. Trimming shortened V by 9 bases and J by 1 base, and 12 bases separated the two germline ends. The CDR3 here is CASSFSGNTEAFF. Written as DNA, the CDR3 is TGTGCTAGCAGCTTCTCAGGGAACACTGAAGCTTTCTTT.

The genes are TRBV27 and TRBJ1-4, with D uncertain. The V end was cut by 2 bases, the J end by 0 bases, with 7 bases between. This CDR3 is 15 amino acids long. Germline V gives CDR1 MNHEY, CDR2 SMNVEV (reference sequence). The CDR3 bases are TGTGCCAGCAGTTTAGGACGGACAACTAATGAAAAACTGTTTTTT. It encodes CASSLGRTTNEKLFF.

This sequence joins TRBV5-1 and TRBJ2-2; D is tentatively TRBD1 or TRBD2 (6 bases each). The CDR3 runs to 17 residues. V lost 5 bases, J lost 3 bases, and 20 bases lay in between. Germline V gene sequence: CDR1 SGHRS, CDR2 YFSETQ. The CDR3 here is CASRPIPGGGDTGELFF. Written as DNA, the CDR3 is TGCGCCAGCAGGCCCATCCCTGGAGGGGGTGACACCGGGGAGCTGTTTTTT.

The chain recombines TRBV19 with TRBJ1-1; D not resolved. Looked up from germline, CDR1 is LNHDA and CDR2 is SQIVND (reference sequence). With 7 bases removed from V and 2 bases from J, the gap between germline ends came to 5 bases. CDR3 length equals 11 residues. CDR3 bases: TGTGCCAGTAACTTTAACACTGAAGCTTTCTTT. Amino acids: CASNFNTEAFF.

The V and J genes are TRBV14 and TRBJ1-2, with D unresolved. The CDR3 has 14 amino acids. V was trimmed by 1 base and J by 7 bases, leaving 13 bases between them. Germline CDR1 and CDR2: SGHDN and FVKESK. The chain's CDR3 is CASSQVASRSGYTF. The CDR3 DNA follows: TGTGCCAGCAGCCAAGTCGCCAGCCGGTCTGGCTACACCTTC.

The chain joins TRBV5-8 to TRBJ1-5, with D maybe TRBD1 (5 bases). Trimming removed 3 bases from V and 7 bases from J, with 14 bases in between. The CDR3 has 14 amino acids. Germline V gene data show CDR1 as SGHTS and CDR2 as YDEGEE. CDR3 nucleotide sequence: TGTGCCAGCAGCTCAGGGTCCCCTAGACAGCCCCAGCATTTT. Its protein is CASSSGSPRQPQHF. Using reference TRBV5-8 and TRBJ1-5 for the parts outside the CDR3, the full variable domain is EAGVTQSPTHLIKTRGQQATLRCSPISGHTSVYWYQQALGLGLQFLLWYDEGEERNRGNFPPRFSGRQFPNYSSELNVNALELEDSALYLCASSSGSPRQPQHFGDGTRLSIL.

CDR3 region: CASSLGGIISYEQYF. The CDR3 DNA sequence: TGTGCCAGCAGCTTAGGCGGGATTATCTCCTACGAGCAGTACTTC. The V gene is TRBV7-9, the J gene TRBJ2-7; a possible D gene is TRBD2 (6 bases). The CDR3 contains 15 residues. Germline CDR1 is SEHNR and CDR2 is FQNEAQ (reference sequence). The V and J ends lost 1 base and 0 bases respectively, with 10 bases between them.

The chain joins TRBV19 to TRBJ2-1; 9 bases are a match to TRBD2. The junction had 12 bases not matched to a gene; V was cut back by 3 bases and J by 6 bases. This CDR3 spans 17 amino acids. CDR1 and CDR2 from the germline V gene are LNHDA and SQIVND (reference sequence). CDR3 bases: TGTGCCAGTAGTATTATATTCCTAGCGGGGCCGGGCAATGAGCAGTTCTTC. Protein product: CASSIIFLAGPGNEQFF.

The rearrangement joins TRBV30 to TRBJ2-7; 10 bases map to TRBD2. The junction had 4 bases not matched to a gene; V was cut back by 0 bases and J by 5 bases. This CDR3 is 14 amino acids long. Per germline, CDR1 GTSNPN and CDR2 SVGIG (reference sequence). CDR3 in amino acids: CAWSVGTSVHEQYF. CDR3 in DNA: TGTGCCTGGAGTGTTGGGACTAGCGTCCACGAGCAGTACTTC.

V is TRBV9 and J is TRBJ2-7, with D possibly TRBD1 on 6 matching bases. The CDR3 runs 15 residues. V dropped 0 bases and J dropped 5 bases, with 15 bases sitting between them. In germline, CDR1 is SGDLS, CDR2 YYNGEE. CDR3 in DNA: TGTGCCAGCAGCGTAGGTCTTCAGGGGATAAACGAGCAGTACTTC. This sequence encodes CASSVGLQGINEQYF.